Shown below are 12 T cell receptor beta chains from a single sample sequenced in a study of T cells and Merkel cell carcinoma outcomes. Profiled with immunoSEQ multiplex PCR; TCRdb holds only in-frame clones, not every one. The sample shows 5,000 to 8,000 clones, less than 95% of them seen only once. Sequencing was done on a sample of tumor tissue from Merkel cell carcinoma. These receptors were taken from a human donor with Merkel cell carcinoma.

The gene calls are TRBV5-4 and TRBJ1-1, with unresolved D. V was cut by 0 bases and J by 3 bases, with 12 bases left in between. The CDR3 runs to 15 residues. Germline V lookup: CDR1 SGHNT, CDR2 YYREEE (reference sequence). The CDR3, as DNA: TGTGCCAGCAGCTTGGCAGGAAGGTTAGACACTGAAGCTTTCTTT. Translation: CASSLAGRLDTEAFF.

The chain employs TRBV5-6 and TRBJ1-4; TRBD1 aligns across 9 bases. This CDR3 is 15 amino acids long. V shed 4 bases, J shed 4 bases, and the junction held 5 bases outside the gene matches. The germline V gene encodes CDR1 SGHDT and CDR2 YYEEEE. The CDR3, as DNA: TGTGCCAGCAGCCTATACAGGGGGCTTAATGAAAAACTGTTTTTT. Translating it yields CASSLYRGLNEKLFF.

Here the CDR3 reads CASSYGSTNEKLFF. The CDR3 DNA follows: TGTGCCAGCAGTTACGGGTCAACTAATGAAAAACTGTTTTTT. The chain employs TRBV6-5 and TRBJ1-4; D gene ambiguous. V was trimmed by 2 bases and J by 0 bases, leaving 4 bases between them. Germline V gene data show CDR1 as MNHEY and CDR2 as SVGAGI. The CDR3 length is 14 residues.

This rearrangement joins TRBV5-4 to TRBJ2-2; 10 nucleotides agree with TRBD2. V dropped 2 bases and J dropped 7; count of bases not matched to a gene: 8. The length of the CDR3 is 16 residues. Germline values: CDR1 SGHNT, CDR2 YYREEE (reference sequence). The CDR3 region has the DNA TGTGCCAGCAGCTTAGTGAGCGGGGGGGCCGTCGGGGAGCTGTTTTTT. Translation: CASSLVSGGAVGELFF.

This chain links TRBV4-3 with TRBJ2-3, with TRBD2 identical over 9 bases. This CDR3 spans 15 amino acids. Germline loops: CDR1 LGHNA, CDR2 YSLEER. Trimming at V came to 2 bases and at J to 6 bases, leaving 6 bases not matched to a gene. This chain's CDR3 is CASSQRRGGGDTQYF. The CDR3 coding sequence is TGCGCCAGCAGCCAAAGGCGGGGGGGTGGGGATACGCAGTATTTT.

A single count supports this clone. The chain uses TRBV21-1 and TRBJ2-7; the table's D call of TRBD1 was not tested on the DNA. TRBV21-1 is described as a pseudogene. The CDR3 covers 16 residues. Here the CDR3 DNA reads TGTGCCAGCAGCCCCGGACAGGGGGCGCAGTTTTACGAGCAGTACTTC. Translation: CASSPGQGAQFYEQYF.

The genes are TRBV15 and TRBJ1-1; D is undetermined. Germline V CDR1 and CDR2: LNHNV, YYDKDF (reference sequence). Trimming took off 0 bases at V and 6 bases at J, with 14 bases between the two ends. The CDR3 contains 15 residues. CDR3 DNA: TGTGCCACCAGCAGAGACCGAACCCTTTCCGCTGAAGCTTTCTTT. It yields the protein CATSRDRTLSAEAFF. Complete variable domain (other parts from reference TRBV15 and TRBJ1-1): DAMVIQNPRYQVTQFGKPVTLSCSQTLNHNVMYWYQQKSSQAPKLLFHYYDKDFNNEADTPDNFQSRRPNTSFCFLDIRSPGLGDTAMYLCATSRDRTLSAEAFFGQGTRLTVV.

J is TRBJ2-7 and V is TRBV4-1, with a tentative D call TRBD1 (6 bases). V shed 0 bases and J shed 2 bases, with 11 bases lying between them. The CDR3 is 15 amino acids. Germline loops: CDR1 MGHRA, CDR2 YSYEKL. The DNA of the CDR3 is TGCGCCAGCAGCCAAGATGCCCAGGGGCCCTACGAGCAGTACGTC. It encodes CASSQDAQGPYEQYV.

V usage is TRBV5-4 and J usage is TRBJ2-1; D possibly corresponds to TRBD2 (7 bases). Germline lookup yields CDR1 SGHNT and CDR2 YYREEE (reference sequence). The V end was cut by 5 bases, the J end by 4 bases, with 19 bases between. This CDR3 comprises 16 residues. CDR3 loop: CASRDWGRETYNEQFF. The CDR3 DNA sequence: TGTGCCAGCAGGGACTGGGGGCGGGAGACTTACAATGAGCAGTTCTTC.

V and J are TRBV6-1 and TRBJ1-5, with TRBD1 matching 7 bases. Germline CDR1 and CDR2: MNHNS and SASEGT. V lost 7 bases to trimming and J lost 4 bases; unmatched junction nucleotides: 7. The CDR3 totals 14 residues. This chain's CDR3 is CASNPTGSNQPQHF. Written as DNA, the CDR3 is TGTGCCAGCAATCCGACAGGGAGTAATCAGCCCCAGCATTTT.

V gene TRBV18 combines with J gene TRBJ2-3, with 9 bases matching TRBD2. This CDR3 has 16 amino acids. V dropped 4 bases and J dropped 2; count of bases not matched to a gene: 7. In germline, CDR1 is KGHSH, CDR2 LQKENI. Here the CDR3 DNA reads TGTGCCAGCTCACTCTTTAGCGGGGGATACACAGATACGCAGTATTTT. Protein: CASSLFSGGYTDTQYF.

The CDR3 region has the DNA TGTGCCAGCAGTGAATCTCAGCCCCAGCATTTT. Protein product: CASSESQPQHF. The chain joins TRBV6-1 to TRBJ1-5, with D unresolved. Per germline, CDR1 MNHNS and CDR2 SASEGT. Trimming shortened V by 2 bases and J by 6 bases, and 2 bases separated the two germline ends. The CDR3 length is 11 residues.